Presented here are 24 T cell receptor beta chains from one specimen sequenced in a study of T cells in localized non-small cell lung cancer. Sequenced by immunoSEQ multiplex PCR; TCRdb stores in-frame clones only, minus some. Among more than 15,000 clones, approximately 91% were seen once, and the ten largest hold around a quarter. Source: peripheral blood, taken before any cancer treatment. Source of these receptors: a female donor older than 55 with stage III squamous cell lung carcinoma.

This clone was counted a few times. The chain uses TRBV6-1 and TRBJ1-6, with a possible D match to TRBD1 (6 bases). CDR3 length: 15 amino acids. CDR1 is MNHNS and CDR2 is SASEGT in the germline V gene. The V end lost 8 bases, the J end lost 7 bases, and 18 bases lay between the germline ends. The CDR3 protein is CASLTGLISNSPLHF. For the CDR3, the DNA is TGTGCCAGCTTGACAGGATTGATTTCCAATTCACCCCTCCACTTT.

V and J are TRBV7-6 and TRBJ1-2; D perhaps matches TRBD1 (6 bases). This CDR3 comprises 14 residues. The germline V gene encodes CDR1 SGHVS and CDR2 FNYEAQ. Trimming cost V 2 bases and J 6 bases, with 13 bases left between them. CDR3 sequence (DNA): TGTGCCAGCAGCTTATTAGGGACAACAAATGGCTACACCTTC. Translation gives CASSLLGTTNGYTF.

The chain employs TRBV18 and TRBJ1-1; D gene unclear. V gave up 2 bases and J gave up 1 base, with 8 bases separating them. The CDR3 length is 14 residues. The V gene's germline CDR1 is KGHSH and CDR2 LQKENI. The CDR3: CASSPGVENTEAFF. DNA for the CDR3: TGTGCCAGCTCACCAGGGGTGGAGAACACTGAAGCTTTCTTT.

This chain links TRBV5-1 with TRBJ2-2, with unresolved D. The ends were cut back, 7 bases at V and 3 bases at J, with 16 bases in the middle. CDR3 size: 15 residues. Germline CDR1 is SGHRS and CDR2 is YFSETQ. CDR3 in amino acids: CASQRSQVDTGELFF. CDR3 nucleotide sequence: TGCGCCAGCCAGAGGAGTCAGGTGGACACCGGGGAGCTGTTTTTT.

CDR3 sequence reads: CASSWGQGVQVGQPQHF. The CDR3, as DNA: TGTGCCAGCAGCTGGGGACAGGGAGTACAAGTTGGTCAGCCCCAGCATTTT. The V call is TRBV5-8, the J call TRBJ1-5; 9 nucleotides match TRBD1. V gave up 3 bases and J gave up 6 bases; unmatched junction bases: 13. This CDR3 region has 17 residues. Germline V gene lookup returns CDR1 SGHTS and CDR2 YDEGEE.

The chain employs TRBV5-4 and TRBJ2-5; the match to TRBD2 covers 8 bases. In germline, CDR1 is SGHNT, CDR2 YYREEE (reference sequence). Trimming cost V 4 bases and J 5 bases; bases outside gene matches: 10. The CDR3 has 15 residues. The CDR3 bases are TGTGCCAGCAGCCGAGAGCGGGGGTCGGAGGAGACCCAGTACTTC. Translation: CASSRERGSEETQYF.

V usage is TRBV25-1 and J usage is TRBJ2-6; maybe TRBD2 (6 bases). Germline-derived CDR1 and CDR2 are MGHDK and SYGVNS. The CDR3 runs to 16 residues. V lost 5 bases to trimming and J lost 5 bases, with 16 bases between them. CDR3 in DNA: TGTGCCAGCAGTCCGCCTGGGGGGTATAGGGCCAACGTCCTGACTTTC. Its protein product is CASSPPGGYRANVLTF.

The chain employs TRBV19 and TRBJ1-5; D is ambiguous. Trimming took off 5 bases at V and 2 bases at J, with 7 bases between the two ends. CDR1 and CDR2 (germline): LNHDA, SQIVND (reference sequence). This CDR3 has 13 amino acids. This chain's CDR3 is CASSHRGNQPQHF. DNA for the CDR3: TGTGCCAGTAGTCACCGGGGCAATCAGCCCCAGCATTTT.

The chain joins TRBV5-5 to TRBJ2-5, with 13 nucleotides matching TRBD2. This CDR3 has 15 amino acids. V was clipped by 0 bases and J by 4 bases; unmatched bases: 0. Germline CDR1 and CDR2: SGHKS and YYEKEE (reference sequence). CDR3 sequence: CASSLGLAGGETQYF. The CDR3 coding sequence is TGTGCCAGCAGCTTGGGACTAGCGGGAGGAGAGACCCAGTACTTC.

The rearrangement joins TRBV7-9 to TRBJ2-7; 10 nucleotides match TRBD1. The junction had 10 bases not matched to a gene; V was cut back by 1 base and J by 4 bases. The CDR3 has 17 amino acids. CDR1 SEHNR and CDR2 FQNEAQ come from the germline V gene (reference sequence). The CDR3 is CASSLGLSGQGTYEQYF. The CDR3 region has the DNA TGTGCCAGCAGCTTAGGATTATCGGGACAGGGGACTTACGAGCAGTACTTC. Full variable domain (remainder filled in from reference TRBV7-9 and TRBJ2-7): DTGVSQNPRHKITKRGQNVTFRCDPISEHNRLYWYRQTLGQGPEFLTYFQNEAQLEKSRLLSDRFSAERPKGSFSTLEIQRTEQGDSAMYLCASSLGLSGQGTYEQYFGPGTRLTVT.

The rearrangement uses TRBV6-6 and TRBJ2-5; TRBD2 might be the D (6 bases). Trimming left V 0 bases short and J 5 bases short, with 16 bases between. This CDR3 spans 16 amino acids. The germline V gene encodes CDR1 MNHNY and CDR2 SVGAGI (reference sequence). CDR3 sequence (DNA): TGTGCCAGCAGTTACTCGGCGGGGTCAGGCAAGGAGACCCAGTACTTC. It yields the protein CASSYSAGSGKETQYF.

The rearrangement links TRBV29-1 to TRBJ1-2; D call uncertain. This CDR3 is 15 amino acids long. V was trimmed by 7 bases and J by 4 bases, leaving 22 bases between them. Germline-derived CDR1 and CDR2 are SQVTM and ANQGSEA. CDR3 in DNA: TGCAGCGCAGTGCGTGCAACGTCGGGAGGCTATGGCTACACCTTC. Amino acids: CSAVRATSGGYGYTF.

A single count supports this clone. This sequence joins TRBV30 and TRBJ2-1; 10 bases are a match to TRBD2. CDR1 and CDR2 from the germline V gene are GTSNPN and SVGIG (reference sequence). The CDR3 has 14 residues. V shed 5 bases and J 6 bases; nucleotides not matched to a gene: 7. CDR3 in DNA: TGTGCCTGGTTAACAGCGGGAGGGTTCAATGAGCAGTTCTTC. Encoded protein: CAWLTAGGFNEQFF. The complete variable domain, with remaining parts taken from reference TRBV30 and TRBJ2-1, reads SQTIHQWPATLVQPVGSPLSLECTVEGTSNPNLYWYRQAAGRGLQLLFYSVGIGQISSEVPQNLSASRPQDRQFILSSKKLLLSDSGFYLCAWLTAGGFNEQFFGPGTRLTVL.

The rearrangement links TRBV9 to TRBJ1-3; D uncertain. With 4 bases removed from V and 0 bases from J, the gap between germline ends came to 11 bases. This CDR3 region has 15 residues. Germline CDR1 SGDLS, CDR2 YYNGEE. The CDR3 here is CASSKEFGSGNTIYF. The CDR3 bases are TGTGCCAGCAGCAAAGAGTTTGGCTCTGGAAACACCATATATTTT.

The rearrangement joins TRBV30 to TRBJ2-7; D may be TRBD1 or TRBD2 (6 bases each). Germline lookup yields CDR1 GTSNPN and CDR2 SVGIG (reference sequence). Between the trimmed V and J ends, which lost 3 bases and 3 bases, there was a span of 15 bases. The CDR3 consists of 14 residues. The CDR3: CAWSLRGAVYEQYF. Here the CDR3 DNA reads TGTGCCTGGAGCCTAAGGGGGGCGGTCTACGAGCAGTACTTC.

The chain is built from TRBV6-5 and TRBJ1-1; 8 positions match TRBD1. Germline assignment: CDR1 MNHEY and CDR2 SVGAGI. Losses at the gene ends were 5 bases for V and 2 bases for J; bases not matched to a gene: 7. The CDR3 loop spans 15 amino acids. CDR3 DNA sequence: TGTGCCAGCAGTACAAAGACAGGGGCAAACACTGAAGCTTTCTTT. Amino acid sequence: CASSTKTGANTEAFF.

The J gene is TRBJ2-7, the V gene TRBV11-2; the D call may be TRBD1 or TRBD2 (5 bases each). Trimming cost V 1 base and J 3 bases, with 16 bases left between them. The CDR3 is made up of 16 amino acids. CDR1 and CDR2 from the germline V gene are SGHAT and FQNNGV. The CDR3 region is CASSLGLGTAGYEQYF. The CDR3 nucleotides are TGTGCCAGCAGCTTAGGTCTTGGGACCGCCGGCTACGAGCAGTACTTC.

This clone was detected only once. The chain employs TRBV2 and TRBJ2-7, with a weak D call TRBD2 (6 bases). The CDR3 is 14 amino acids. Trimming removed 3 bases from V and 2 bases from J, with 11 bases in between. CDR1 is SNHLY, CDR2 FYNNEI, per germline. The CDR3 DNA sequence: TGTGCCAGCAGTGATTCGACGGGGGCCTACGAGCAGTACTTC. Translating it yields CASSDSTGAYEQYF.

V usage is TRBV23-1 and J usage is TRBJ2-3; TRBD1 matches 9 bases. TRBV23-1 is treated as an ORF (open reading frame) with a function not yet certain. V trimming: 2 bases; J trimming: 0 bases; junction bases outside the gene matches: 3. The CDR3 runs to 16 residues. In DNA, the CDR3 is TGCGCCAGCAGTCAAACAGGGGGCTCTAGCACAGATACGCAGTATTTT. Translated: CASSQTGGSSTDTQYF.

The CDR3, as DNA: TGTGCCAGCAGTGACTACTCCCGGCGGGCAGCCGGGGAGCTGTTTTTT. As protein: CASSDYSRRAAGELFF. The genes are TRBV25-1 and TRBJ2-2; possible D gene TRBD2, 5 bases. The CDR3 runs 16 residues. V was shortened by 3 bases and J by 6 bases, with 17 bases between the two germline ends. The germline V gene encodes CDR1 MGHDK and CDR2 SYGVNS.

The CDR3 region has the DNA TGTGCCAGCAGTTACTCCGAGAGGACAGCTAACTATGGCTACACCTTC. Amino acids: CASSYSERTANYGYTF. This sequence joins TRBV6-5 and TRBJ1-2; possibly TRBD1 for D (6 bases). Germline V CDR1 and CDR2: MNHEY, SVGAGI. V dropped 0 bases and J dropped 0 bases, with 11 bases sitting between them. The CDR3 runs to 16 residues.

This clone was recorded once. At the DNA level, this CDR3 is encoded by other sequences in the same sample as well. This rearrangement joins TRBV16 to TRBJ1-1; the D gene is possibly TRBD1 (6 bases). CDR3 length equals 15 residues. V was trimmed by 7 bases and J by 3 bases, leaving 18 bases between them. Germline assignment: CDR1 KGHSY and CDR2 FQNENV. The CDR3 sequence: CASTPSRGLDTEAFF. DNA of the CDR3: TGTGCCAGCACCCCGTCCAGGGGCCTGGACACTGAAGCTTTCTTT.

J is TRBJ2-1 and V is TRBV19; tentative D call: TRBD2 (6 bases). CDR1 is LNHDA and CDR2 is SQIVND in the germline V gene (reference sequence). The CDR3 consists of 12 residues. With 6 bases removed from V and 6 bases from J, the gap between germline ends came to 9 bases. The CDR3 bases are TGTGCCAGTAGGGGCGGGACCAATGAGCAGTTCTTC. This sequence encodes CASRGGTNEQFF.

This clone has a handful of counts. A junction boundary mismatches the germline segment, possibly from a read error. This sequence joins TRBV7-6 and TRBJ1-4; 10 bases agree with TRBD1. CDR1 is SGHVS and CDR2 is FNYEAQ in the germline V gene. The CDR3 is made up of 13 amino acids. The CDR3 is CASSTGQGDGVRF. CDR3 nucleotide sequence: TGTGCCAGCAGCACTGGACAGGGGGATGGGGTTCGATTT.